The 25 T cell receptor beta chains below all came from one sample that was sequenced in a study of vaccination and CD4 T cells after COVID-19. Sequenced with the Oncomine TCR Beta short-read assay was DNA taken from cultured CD4+ T cells. TCRdb used MiXCR to reprocess the PCR reads, holding one entry per CDR3 protein. The sample includes roughly 13,000 distinct CDR3 sequences, approximately 21% of them seen just once. Antigens for these TCRs are unknown. Treatment in this sample: roughly 11-day PBMC culture with coronavirus spike peptide pools or control peptides (ViraFEST assay). The sample taken for sequencing was cultured CD4+ T cells from blood. These receptors were collected from a human donor with COVID-19.

The chain has TRBV5-8 and TRBJ2-2, with a tentative D call TRBD1 (6 bases). The CDR3 length is 17 residues. Trimming stripped 4 bases from V and 0 bases from J, with 16 bases between. Germline CDR1 SGHTS, CDR2 YDEGEE. This chain's CDR3 is CASSRLRGTSNTGELFF. DNA of the CDR3: TGTGCCAGCAGCCGCTTGAGGGGGACCTCGAACACCGGGGAGCTGTTTTTT. The entire variable domain, with the rest obtained from reference TRBV5-8 and TRBJ2-2, is as follows: EAGVTQSPTHLIKTRGQQATLRCSPISGHTSVYWYQQALGLGLQFLLWYDEGEERNRGNFPPRFSGRQFPNYSSELNVNALELEDSALYLCASSRLRGTSNTGELFFGEGSRLTVL.

The chain uses TRBV28 and TRBJ2-5; 7 nucleotides align to TRBD1. The V gene end was trimmed by 6 bases and the J gene end by 2 bases; junction bases not matched to a gene: 9. Germline-derived CDR1 and CDR2 are MDHEN and SYDVKM. The CDR3 runs to 15 residues. The CDR3 protein is CASSKGGQRQETQYF. Written as DNA, the CDR3 is TGTGCCAGCAGCAAAGGGGGACAGCGTCAAGAGACCCAGTACTTC.

This clonotype was picked up a small number of times. The rearrangement links TRBV6-4 to TRBJ2-3, with TRBD2 matching 11 bases. The CDR3 covers 17 residues. The ends lost 0 bases at V and 1 base at J; junction bases unmatched: 3. Germline assignment: CDR1 MRHNA and CDR2 SNTAGT. The CDR3 nucleotides are TGTGCCAGCAGTGACTCGCCGGGACTAGCGGGCACAGATACGCAGTATTTT. Encoded protein: CASSDSPGLAGTDTQYF.

V and J are TRBV5-6 and TRBJ1-1; 9 bases line up with TRBD1. Trimming removed 3 bases from V and 1 base from J; junction bases left unmatched: 7. The CDR3 totals 16 residues. The germline gives CDR1 SGHDT, CDR2 YYEEEE. CDR3 DNA: TGTGCCAGCAGCTGGAGACAGGGGGGGTCGAACACTGAAGCTTTCTTT. It is translated as CASSWRQGGSNTEAFF.

By share, this clonotype ranks as medium-sized. The chain combines TRBV20-1 with TRBJ1-4; maybe TRBD1 (6 bases). CDR1 and CDR2 (germline): DFQATT, SNEGSKA (reference sequence). The CDR3 is 13 residues long. The CDR3 protein is CSARQVANEKLFF. DNA of the CDR3: TGCAGCGCTCGACAGGTGGCTAATGAAAAACTGTTTTTT.

The chain employs TRBV5-4 and TRBJ2-5, with D hard to call. V was cut by 0 bases and J by 8 bases, with 11 bases left in between. Germline V lookup: CDR1 SGHNT, CDR2 YYREEE (reference sequence). The CDR3 is made up of 13 amino acids. The CDR3 DNA reads as TGTGCCAGCAGCTTGGGTGGCTACTACACCCAGTACTTC. This codes for CASSLGGYYTQYF.

The V call is TRBV11-2, the J call TRBJ2-2; 8 nucleotides align to TRBD1. The germline CDR1 and CDR2 sequences are SGHAT and FQNNGV. The CDR3 is 15 residues long. Trimming at V came to 5 bases and at J to 5 bases, leaving 7 bases not matched to a gene. CDR3 nucleotides: TGTGCCAGCAGCCGGGTCCAGGGGGCGACCGGGGAGCTGTTTTTT. Translation: CASSRVQGATGELFF.

In this sample, this clonotype turned up a few times. V and J are TRBV7-8 and TRBJ1-3; D not resolved. CDR1 is SGHVS, CDR2 FQNEAQ, per germline. CDR3 size: 17 residues. The V end lost 5 bases, the J end lost 8 bases, and 25 bases lay between the germline ends. The CDR3 here is CASSLGRAARLVDTIYF. In DNA, the CDR3 is TGTGCCAGCAGCCTGGGTCGTGCGGCTCGTTTAGTGGACACCATATATTTT.

This clonotype is labeled medium-sized. This sequence joins TRBV20-1 and TRBJ1-5, with unresolved D. The germline gives CDR1 DFQATT, CDR2 SNEGSKA (reference sequence). This CDR3 has 13 amino acids. CDR3 loop: CSPGGVGNQPQHF. CDR3 sequence (DNA): TGCAGCCCCGGCGGGGTGGGCAATCAGCCCCAGCATTTT.

The rearrangement uses TRBV5-4 and TRBJ2-2; D is undetermined. In germline, CDR1 is SGHNT, CDR2 YYREEE (reference sequence). This CDR3 has 15 amino acids. V shed 3 bases and J shed 1 base, with 10 bases lying between them. CDR3 sequence (DNA): TGTGCCAGCAGCTCGCTTGGTATGAACACCGGGGAGCTGTTTTTT. Translating gives CASSSLGMNTGELFF.

This clonotype is judged medium-sized. The V and J genes are TRBV30 and TRBJ1-3; D is undetermined. V lost 0 bases and J 4 bases, leaving 1 base between the germline ends. This CDR3 is built from 11 residues. The germline V gene has CDR1 GTSNPN and CDR2 SVGIG (reference sequence). The CDR3 sequence is CAWSVGNTIYF. The CDR3 DNA sequence: TGTGCCTGGAGTGTGGGAAACACCATATATTTT.

This clonotype was seen a handful of times. The chain carries TRBV19 and TRBJ1-5, with a possible D match to TRBD1 (5 bases). From germline, CDR1 is LNHDA and CDR2 SQIVND (reference sequence). V was clipped by 4 bases and J by 5 bases, with 15 bases between them. The CDR3 runs 15 residues. Written as DNA, the CDR3 is TGTGCCAGTAGTACTAGGACAATTTTGGATCAGCCCCAGCATTTT. Its translation is CASSTRTILDQPQHF.

The count of this clonotype is one. V is TRBV5-1 and J is TRBJ2-3; tentative D call: TRBD1 (5 bases). There are 13 residues in the CDR3. Germline V gene sequence: CDR1 SGHRS, CDR2 YFSETQ. With 4 bases removed from V and 2 bases from J, the gap between germline ends came to 8 bases. The CDR3 DNA sequence: TGCGCCAGCAGCAAACAGGCCACAGATACGCAGTATTTT. Encoded protein: CASSKQATDTQYF.

This clonotype was counted between two and nine times. The chain has TRBV12-3 or TRBV12-4 and TRBJ1-5; D is unclear. Deletions cut 5 bases from V and 3 bases from J, with 5 bases between. The CDR3 spans 12 residues. The CDR3 is CASSVNNQPQHF. In DNA form, the CDR3 reads TGTGCCAGCAGTGTCAACAATCAGCCCCAGCATTTT.

This clonotype appeared a few times. The chain employs TRBV24-1 and TRBJ2-3; 8 nucleotides line up with TRBD1. The CDR3 has 16 residues. Trimming cost V 9 bases and J 3 bases; bases outside gene matches: 13. CDR1 is KGHDR and CDR2 is SFDVKD in the germline V gene. The CDR3 protein is CATAARGRGGTDTQYF. CDR3 bases: TGTGCCACCGCGGCCAGGGGGCGGGGTGGAACAGATACGCAGTATTTT.

CDR3 region: CASSPGGGGTDTQYF. CDR3 DNA: TGCGCCAGCAGCCCAGGTGGGGGGGGCACAGATACGCAGTATTTT. The chain couples TRBV5-1 to TRBJ2-3; 7 bases agree with TRBD2. Germline CDR1 and CDR2: SGHRS and YFSETQ. The CDR3 loop spans 15 amino acids. V trimming: 4 bases; J trimming: 1 base; junction bases outside the gene matches: 6.

This clonotype was seen more than once but under ten times. The chain combines TRBV20-1 with TRBJ2-7; D might be TRBD2 (6 bases). Per the germline V gene, CDR1 is DFQATT and CDR2 is SNEGSKA (reference sequence). V shed 0 bases and J shed 2 bases, with 14 bases lying between them. The CDR3 extends over 15 amino acids. Here the CDR3 DNA reads TGCAGTGCTAGAGATCTCGCGGGAAGGACCTACGAGCAGTACTTC. Translation: CSARDLAGRTYEQYF.

This sequence joins TRBV11-2 and TRBJ2-7; 7 bases match TRBD2. The ends lost 3 bases at V and 3 bases at J; junction bases unmatched: 5. CDR1 and CDR2 from the germline V gene are SGHAT and FQNNGV. This CDR3 is 14 amino acids long. The CDR3 region is CASSLNRDYYEQYF. The CDR3 DNA follows: TGTGCCAGCAGCTTGAACCGGGACTACTACGAGCAGTACTTC.

A few counts support this clonotype. This sequence joins TRBV5-5 and TRBJ1-2; weak D call: TRBD1 (5 bases). The CDR3 loop spans 13 amino acids. Germline V lookup: CDR1 SGHKS, CDR2 YYEKEE (reference sequence). The V end was cut by 0 bases, the J end by 7 bases, with 10 bases between. The CDR3, as DNA: TGTGCCAGCAGCTTGGAGGGGTCCTCTGGCTACACCTTC. Its protein is CASSLEGSSGYTF. Full variable domain (outside the CDR3, taken from reference TRBV5-5 and TRBJ1-2): DAGVTQSPTHLIKTRGQQVTLRCSPISGHKSVSWYQQVLGQGPQFIFQYYEKEERGRGNFPDRFSARQFPNYSSELNVNALLLGDSALYLCASSLEGSSGYTFGSGTRLTVV.

This chain uses TRBV20-1 with TRBJ2-5; D gene uncertain. Per the germline V gene, CDR1 is DFQATT and CDR2 is SNEGSKA (reference sequence). The CDR3 sequence is 12 residues long. V gave up 6 bases and J gave up 0 bases, with 8 bases separating them. The CDR3: CSASRNQETQYF. CDR3 nucleotides: TGCAGTGCGAGCAGGAACCAAGAGACCCAGTACTTC.

This clonotype was seen only a few times. The rearrangement uses TRBV11-3 and TRBJ2-5, with D uncertain. V was shortened by 5 bases and J by 5 bases, with 24 bases between the two germline ends. This CDR3 region has 17 residues. CDR1 and CDR2 (germline): SGHNT, YENEEA. The CDR3 DNA is TGTGCCAGCAGCAAAGGAGTAGCAGTCCAAGATAAGGAGACCCAGTACTTC. Protein: CASSKGVAVQDKETQYF.

The rearrangement uses TRBV19 and TRBJ2-6; D is unresolved. Trimming took off 3 bases at V and 2 bases at J, with 17 bases between the two ends. Germline V CDR1 and CDR2: LNHDA, SQIVND (reference sequence). This CDR3 contains 18 residues. CDR3 bases: TGTGCCAGTAGTATGGTCTCGGCTAGTTTTACTGGGGCCAACGTCCTGACTTTC. Protein: CASSMVSASFTGANVLTF.

The table lists this clonotype with a few counts. The V and J genes are TRBV27 and TRBJ2-2, with D possibly called TRBD1 or TRBD2 (6 bases each). V lost 8 bases and J 4 bases, leaving 11 bases between the germline ends. From germline, CDR1 is MNHEY and CDR2 SMNVEV (reference sequence). The CDR3 consists of 13 residues. The CDR3 loop reads CASPWGATGELFF. Here the CDR3 DNA reads TGTGCCAGCCCCTGGGGGGCCACCGGGGAGCTGTTTTTT.

This clonotype is labeled as medium-sized. The V and J genes are TRBV19 and TRBJ1-2, with D possibly matching TRBD1 (5 bases). V was clipped by 4 bases and J by 2 bases, with 11 bases between them. Germline loops: CDR1 LNHDA, CDR2 SQIVND (reference sequence). The CDR3 is made up of 14 amino acids. CDR3 in amino acids: CASSTQDTNYGYTF. CDR3 coding DNA: TGTGCCAGTAGTACCCAGGACACGAACTATGGCTACACCTTC.

There are a few counts of this clonotype. The rearrangement links TRBV6-1 to TRBJ1-3; D gene unclear. The V gene lost 6 bases and the J gene lost 2 bases, with 17 bases spanning the gap. From germline, CDR1 is MNHNS and CDR2 SASEGT. There are 16 residues in the CDR3. The CDR3 DNA follows: TGTGCCAGCAGCCCCTCCCGTGTGGGCACTGGAAACACCATATATTTT. Translating gives CASSPSRVGTGNTIYF.